The source of this TCR beta chain is a study of cytomegalovirus exposure and HLA in healthy donors (dated by TCRdb to 2017 to 2019). Describing the broader study: An earlier analysis of under 600 of the donors reported roughly 270 Gb of sequence data and approximately 110 million unique TCR beta sequences from about 179 million T cells. All discovery cohort repertoires had been generated using a single sequencing platform. Besides the first cohort of more than 650 subjects, a separate validation cohort made up of roughly 130 different subjects was used. Among some 410 genotyped donors of the cohort, an average of around 250,000 unique TCR beta nucleotide sequences was sequenced per donor, of which approximately 19% were non-productive. A later analysis re-analyzed previously published TCR beta repertoires from approximately 700 donors and added high-resolution HLA genotyping to study TCR occurrence patterns. To predict cytomegalovirus infection status, the study combined high-throughput TCR immunosequencing, statistical association of individual TCRs with disease status, and machine learning. An earlier analysis of several hundred of the donors applied high-throughput TCR beta sequencing to assess whether each TCR beta V gene segment acted as functional or pseudogenic. The number of donors typed differed by locus, with about 629-630 for A, B, C, DRB1 and DQB1, about 500 for DQA1, 606 for DPA1, and around 450 for DPB1. Donor age, sex, ethnicity and CMV serostatus were compiled alongside the repertoire data. The study aimed to test whether cataloging public T cell receptors could reveal signatures of past pathogen exposure. In a later genetic analysis, genome-wide SNP genotypes for 398 of the 666 donors were used, and that subset was treated as a discovery cohort. Of the 300 to 500 genotyped donors, approximately 80% were placed in the genetic ancestry cluster associated with self-reported Caucasian donors. An early release that covered approximately 600 HLA-typed donors contained around 300 gigabases of sequencing data and about 93 million unique TCR sequences. HLA typing covered class I and class II loci at four-digit resolution. Rather than drawing on any new phenotypic data, the later analysis identified candidate immune exposures from TCR beta sequences and the way those sequences occurred across donors. About five DR-DQ haplotypes were handled as single units for association and clustering because linkage in the cohort was strong. Using immunosequencing, the study profiled T cell repertoires from 500 to 800 subjects and related those repertoires to cytomegalovirus serostatus.

General study outcomes and caveats: Sequencing depth was assumed to be roughly uniform across donors in the presence/absence analyses, though that assumption may not hold. In a later analysis, HLA-associated TCR beta chains showed more clonal expansion and lower generation probabilities than non-associated chains that were equally common. A further reported finding was that TCR beta sequences accurately predicted the HLA-A and HLA-B alleles for most subjects in the first cohort. When HLA alleles, especially DR and DQ, strongly co-occurred, attributing TCR associations to individual alleles was difficult. Linkage disequilibrium might explain the correlated functional status among segregating V segments, but an unknown experimental factor could not be ruled out. The authors suggested that the approach could potentially be extended to other disease states and immunological phenotypes. A later analysis found that TCR association rates varied across HLA loci, with DRB1 alleles showing the most associated TCRs and HLA-C alleles the fewest. A later analysis associated 15,000 or so TCR beta sequences with specific HLA alleles at a false discovery rate of 0.05. Because counts were too low, about 18 rarely observed V segments, including chromosome 9 orphons, were excluded from the earlier analysis of a few hundred of the donors. A cluster of highly shared sequence variants was judged likely to represent a technical artifact of the sequencing pipeline. A few of the identified cytomegalovirus-associated TCR beta chains were confirmed in vitro to be specific for cytomegalovirus antigens. The cohort was sequenced for TCR beta chains only, and without alpha or paired-chain data the features that could be detected were limited. Because HLA typing was unavailable for some donors at each locus, only the typed subset was used in association tests. The classifier was reported to diagnose cytomegalovirus status with high specificity and sensitivity in both the original cohort and the validation cohort. In an earlier analysis of more than 450 of the donors, most TCR beta V segments were observed in productive rearrangements about 87% or about 30% of the time, broadly matching IMGT annotations. Immune exposure information for the cohort was limited to CMV serostatus. A later analysis reported that several top co-occurrence clusters appeared linked to parvovirus B19, influenza, CMV and Epstein-Barr virus. A later genetic analysis associated a missense DCLRE1C variant with V-gene and J-gene trimming of TCR beta chains, and an independent cohort replicated the association. Because the 87-base-pair reads could not distinguish some IMGT-functional V segments, including TRBV6-2 and TRBV6-3, those segments were excluded. In a later genetic analysis, fewer N-insertions in productive TCRs were reported among donors in an Asian-associated ancestry cluster than the roughly 670-donor mean. Most TCR sequences were seen in very few donors, while some public TCRs were found in many individuals. The study listed approximately 150 TCR beta chains as associated with cytomegalovirus. According to a later analysis, most CMV-associated TCR beta chains appeared to be HLA-restricted, and the HLA associations seemed to be driven largely by CMV exposure.

CDR3 length: 14 amino acids, cysteine to phenylalanine. Left in the record is the CDR3 DNA by itself, 42 bases read in frame from the first base. Clipping removes 5 bases from V and 2 bases from J, with 3 as the unmatched junction base count. CDR1 and CDR2, per the germline V gene, are MNHEY and SVGAGI. In total, 600 or so healthy bone marrow donors made up the cohort. Cohort members were all nominally healthy when sampled, although unrecorded immune exposures were likely present. The donor tested CMV seronegative, placing the donor among the 350 or so seronegative members of the cohort. Every donor gave a peripheral blood sample, and the peripheral blood mononuclear cells from that sample were used for TCR beta sequencing. The Qiagen DNeasy Blood Extraction Kit was used to extract genomic DNA from the blood cell samples. The library was produced with the immunoSEQ multiplex PCR assay. The multiplex PCR relied on a mix of 60 forward primers for TCR Vbeta segments and 13 reverse primers for TCR Jbeta segments. Amplification of the CDR3 region of rearranged TCR beta genes was performed with a multiplex PCR assay on genomic DNA. Amplified TCR beta libraries were sequenced as 87-base-pair reads on the Illumina HiSeq System. The paper's processing steps were these. A later analysis counted some 80 million unique TCR beta chains across the 600 to 850 repertoires, and 9 million to 14 million of these chains were shared by at least two donors. A nearest-neighbor algorithm error-corrected the raw reads and collapsed the reads into unique sequences, merging closely related sequences to remove PCR and sequencing errors. Alignment of CDR3 sequences to IMGT reference sequences was used to assign V, D and J gene segments. Each retained sequence needed at least a six-nucleotide match to both a V gene segment and a J gene segment. A rearrangement counted as productive if the CDR3 had no stop codons and remained in frame with V and J, and every other rearrangement counted as non-productive. CDR3 was defined according to IMGT convention as the region running from the second conserved V-encoded cysteine to the conserved J-encoded phenylalanine. The earlier analysis of 587 of the donors excluded sequences that lacked an unambiguous match to a single V gene segment. In an earlier analysis of 587 of the donors, V segments were called functional above 56.7% productive rearrangements and were called segregating when the between-donor standard deviation exceeded 5%. A statistical classification framework was built for diagnosing cytomegalovirus status from the catalog of TCR beta chain sequences. A later analysis assigned V and J genes by comparing TCR nucleotide sequences with IMGT/GENE-DB human TR gene sequences. A later analysis assigned CDR3 sequences and most-parsimonious VDJ recombination scenarios with the TCRdist pipeline. In a later analysis, every TCR beta chain was defined by the combination of its CDR3 amino acid sequence and its V-gene family, and reads without a unique V-gene family were dropped. A later analysis removed 550 to 700 highly shared, low-generation-probability nucleotide sequences to deal with suspected cross-contamination and a sequencing artifact. In a later analysis, a clonal expansion index for each public chain was calculated from normalized within-repertoire ranks of inferred template counts. A later analysis computed generation probabilities with a VDJ recombination model fitted to out-of-frame rearrangements, and checked the results against IGoR. A later analysis scored TCR-TCR, TCR-HLA and TCR-CMV co-occurrence with hypergeometric tests, applying a repertoire-size bias correction to TCR pairs. In a later analysis, false discovery rates were estimated by permuting HLA or CMV assignments 20 times. A later analysis grouped co-occurring TCRs with DBSCAN, adding TCRdist sequence similarity when clustering within HLA-allele-positive subsets. Repertoires with fewer than 30,000 or more than 120,000 public chains were left out of co-occurrence clustering, as were about 5 repertoires with anomalous nucleotide sharing. Here the immuneACCESS table is served through TCRdb, limited to in-frame sequences with V and J called. Missing clones are a known gap in these copies; in checked studies unresolved V genes cover under half, and the rest lacks a known reason. V, J and clone size reflect that table, while D and trimming were determined from the DNA. This sample is represented by about 140,000 clones; 61% of them were singletons. In total, the top ten clones hold around 1.8% of the sample.

Concerning this clone: The antigen it binds to is not known. Base qualities are not recorded, but no much larger clone differs from it by a single base.

The chain uses TRBV6-5 and TRBJ2-7, and 10 junctional nucleotides match TRBD1. The receptor comes from a male donor in good health and CMV-seronegative. The sample was PBMCs. The DNA sequence is as follows: TGTGCCAGCAGTCGGACAGGGGGAACCTACGAGCAGTACTTC. Its protein product is CASSRTGGTYEQYF.